One and the same sample provided the 4 T cell receptor beta chains below, sequenced in a study of blood T cell repertoires in COVID-19. Only in-frame clones appear in the TCRdb table, and some are missing; sequencing was by immunoSEQ multiplex PCR. The data hold some 250,000 clones, with about 82% observed a single time. Sequenced sample: peripheral blood. Receptors originate from an elderly man with acute or convalescent COVID-19.

This rearrangement joins TRBV3-1 (or the pseudogene TRBV3-2) to TRBJ2-1, with D tentatively TRBD1 (6 bases). The germline V and J ends were trimmed by 5 bases and 6 bases, with 14 bases remaining between them. CDR3 length equals 14 residues. Germline lookup yields CDR1 LGHDT and CDR2 YNNKEL (reference sequence). This CDR3 is CASSFRDIINEQFF. CDR3 DNA: TGTGCCAGCAGCTTCCGGGACATCATCAATGAGCAGTTCTTC.

There are a few counts of this clone. This chain links TRBV7-8 with TRBJ1-5; D unresolved. The CDR3 runs to 19 residues. Trimming removed 1 base from V and 2 bases from J, with 21 bases in between. The germline V gene has CDR1 SGHVS and CDR2 FQNEAQ. The CDR3 loop reads CASSLVDRFPGSGNQPQHF. For the CDR3, the DNA is TGTGCCAGCAGCTTAGTTGATCGTTTTCCGGGGAGTGGCAATCAGCCCCAGCATTTT.

The genes are TRBV4-3 and TRBJ1-2; no clear D gene. The CDR3 runs 15 residues. From germline, CDR1 is LGHNA and CDR2 YSLEER. V was trimmed by 0 bases and J by 4 bases, leaving 12 bases between them. The CDR3 spells CASSQDRVPSYGYTF. CDR3 bases: TGCGCCAGCAGCCAAGATCGAGTGCCTTCCTATGGCTACACCTTC.

The V call is TRBV11-2, the J call TRBJ2-1; 10 bases agree with TRBD2. Trimming at V came to 2 bases and at J to 4 bases, leaving 5 bases not matched to a gene. Germline-derived CDR1 and CDR2 are SGHAT and FQNNGV. The CDR3 runs 16 residues. The CDR3 protein is CASSLLSSGGYNEQFF. The CDR3 DNA is TGTGCCAGCAGCTTACTCAGTAGCGGGGGGTACAATGAGCAGTTCTTC.